The clone carrying this T cell receptor (beta chain) was observed at least ten times. Trimming took off 5 bases at V and 1 base at J, with 14 bases between the two ends. CDR1 and CDR2 (germline): MNHEY, SVGAGI. The CDR3 has 15 amino acids. The sample comes from a study of T-cell memory formation after mild COVID-19. TCRdb passed the 5' RACE reads through MiXCR, listing each CDR3 protein once. The sample holds 300,000 to 400,000 distinct CDR3 sequences, about 13% seen once. V and J are TRBV6-5 and TRBJ1-1; D is ambiguous. Sample: PBMCs or a T cell subset sorted from them (not recorded which). The source is a man aged 18-30 years who had mild COVID-19 (a few samples of this study predate the infection). Cell type and time point are not known. The CDR3 DNA reads as TGTGCCAGCAGTCCCCAATGGACGGGGAACACTGAAGCTTTCTTT. Translating it yields CASSPQWTGNTEAFF.